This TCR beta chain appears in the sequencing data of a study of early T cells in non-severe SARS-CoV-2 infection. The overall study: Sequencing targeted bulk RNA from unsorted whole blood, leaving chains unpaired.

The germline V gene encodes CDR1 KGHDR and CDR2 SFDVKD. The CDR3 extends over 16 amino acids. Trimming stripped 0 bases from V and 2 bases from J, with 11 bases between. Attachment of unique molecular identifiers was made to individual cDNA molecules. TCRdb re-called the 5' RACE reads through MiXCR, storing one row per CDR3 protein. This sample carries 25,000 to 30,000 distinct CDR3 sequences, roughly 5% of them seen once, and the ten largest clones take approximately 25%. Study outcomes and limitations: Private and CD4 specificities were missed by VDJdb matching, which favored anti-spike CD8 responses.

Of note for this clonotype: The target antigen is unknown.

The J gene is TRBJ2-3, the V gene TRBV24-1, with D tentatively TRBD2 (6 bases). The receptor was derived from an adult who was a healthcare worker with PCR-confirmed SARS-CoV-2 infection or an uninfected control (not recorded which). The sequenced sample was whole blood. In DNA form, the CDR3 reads TGTGCCACCAGTGATTTGCGGGGGACCAACACAGATACGCAGTATTTT. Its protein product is CATSDLRGTNTDTQYF.